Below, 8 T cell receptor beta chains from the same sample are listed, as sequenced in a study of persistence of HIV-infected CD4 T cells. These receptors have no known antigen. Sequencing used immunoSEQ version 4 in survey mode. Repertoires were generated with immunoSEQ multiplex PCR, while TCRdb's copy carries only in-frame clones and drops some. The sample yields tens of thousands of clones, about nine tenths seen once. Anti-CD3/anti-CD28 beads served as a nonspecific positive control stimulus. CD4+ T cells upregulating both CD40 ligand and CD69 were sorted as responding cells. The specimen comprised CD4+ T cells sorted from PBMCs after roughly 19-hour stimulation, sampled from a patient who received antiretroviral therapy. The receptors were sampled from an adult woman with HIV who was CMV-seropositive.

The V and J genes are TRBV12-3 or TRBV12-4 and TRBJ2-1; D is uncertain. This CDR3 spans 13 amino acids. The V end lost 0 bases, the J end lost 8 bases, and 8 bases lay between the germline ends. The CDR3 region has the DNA TGTGCCAGCAGTTTAGCTAGGTTCGATGAGCAGTTCTTC. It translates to CASSLARFDEQFF.

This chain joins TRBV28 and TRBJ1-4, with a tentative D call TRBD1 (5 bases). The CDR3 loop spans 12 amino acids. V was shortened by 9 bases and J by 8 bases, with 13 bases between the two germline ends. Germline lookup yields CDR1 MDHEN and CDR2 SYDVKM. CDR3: CASRGGNEKLFF. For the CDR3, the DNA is TGTGCCAGTAGGGGTGGGAACGAAAAACTGTTTTTT.

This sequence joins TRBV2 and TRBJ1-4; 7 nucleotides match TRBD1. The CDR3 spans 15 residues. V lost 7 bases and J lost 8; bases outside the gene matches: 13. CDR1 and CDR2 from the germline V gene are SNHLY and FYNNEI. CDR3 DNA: TGTGCCAGCATTTCCCAGGACAGGACGAGGGAAAAACTGTTTTTT. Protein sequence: CASISQDRTREKLFF.

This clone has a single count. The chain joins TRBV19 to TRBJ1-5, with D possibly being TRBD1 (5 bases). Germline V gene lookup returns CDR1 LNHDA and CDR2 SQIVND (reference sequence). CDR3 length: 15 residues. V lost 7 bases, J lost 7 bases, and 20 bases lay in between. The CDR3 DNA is TGTGCCAGTACCACCGCCGTAGGGCGGGGGCAGCCCCAGCATTTT. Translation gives CASTTAVGRGQPQHF.

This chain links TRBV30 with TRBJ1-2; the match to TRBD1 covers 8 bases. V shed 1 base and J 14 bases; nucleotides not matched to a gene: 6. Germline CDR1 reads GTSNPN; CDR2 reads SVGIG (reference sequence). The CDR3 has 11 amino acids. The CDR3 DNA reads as TGTGCCTGGAGTGGCAGGGGGCAGGGGACCTTC. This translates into CAWSGRGQGTF.

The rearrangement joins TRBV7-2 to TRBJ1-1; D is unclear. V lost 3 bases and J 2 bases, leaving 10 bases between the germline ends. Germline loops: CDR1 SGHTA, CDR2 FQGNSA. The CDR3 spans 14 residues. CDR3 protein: CASSFLSTNTEAFF. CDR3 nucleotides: TGTGCCAGCAGCTTCCTCTCGACAAACACTGAAGCTTTCTTT.

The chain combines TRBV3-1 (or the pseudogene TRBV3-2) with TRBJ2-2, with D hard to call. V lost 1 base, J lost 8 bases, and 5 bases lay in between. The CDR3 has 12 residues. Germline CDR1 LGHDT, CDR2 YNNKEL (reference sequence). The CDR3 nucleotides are TGTGCCAGCAGCCAAGCAGAAGGGGAGCTGTTTTTT. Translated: CASSQAEGELFF.

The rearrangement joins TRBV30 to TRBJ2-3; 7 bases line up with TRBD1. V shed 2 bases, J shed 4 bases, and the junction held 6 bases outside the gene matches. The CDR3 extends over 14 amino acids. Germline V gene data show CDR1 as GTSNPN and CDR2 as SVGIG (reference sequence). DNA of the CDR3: TGTGCCTGGAGTTACCGACAGGGCGCAGATACGCAGTATTTT. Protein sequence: CAWSYRQGADTQYF. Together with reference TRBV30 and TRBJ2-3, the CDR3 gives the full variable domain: SQTIHQWPATLVQPVGSPLSLECTVEGTSNPNLYWYRQAAGRGLQLLFYSVGIGQISSEVPQNLSASRPQDRQFILSSKKLLLSDSGFYLCAWSYRQGADTQYFGPGTRLTVL.